This T cell receptor (beta chain) was captured in a study of cytomegalovirus exposure and HLA in healthy donors. Across the whole study: A prior analysis found fewer than 120 million unique TCR beta sequences from 150 million to 200 million T cells. General study findings and limits: High sensitivity and specificity were reportedly achieved when the classifier diagnosed cytomegalovirus status.

Primers: 60 Vbeta forward and 13 Jbeta reverse. As processed by the authors: In a later analysis, the count reached 74 million or so unique TCR beta chains, with roughly 12 million shared. Sequencing used immunoSEQ multiplex PCR; TCRdb keeps in-frame clones, though not all of them. Clone size and the V and J calls come from that table; the DNA yielded D and trimming. The sample has 150,000 to 200,000 clones, around 83% seen once. The germline V and J ends were trimmed by 2 bases and 6 bases, with 10 bases remaining between them. The CDR3 has 14 residues. Germline V gene lookup returns CDR1 ENHRY and CDR2 SYGVKD. Worth noting for this clone: No antigen is known for it.

V usage is TRBV10-3 and J usage is TRBJ1-4; maybe TRBD1 (6 bases). The specimen was PBMCs. This sequence originates from a woman in her late teens or twenties in good health and CMV-seronegative. CDR3 residues: CAISEQGSDEKLFF. CDR3 in DNA: TGTGCCATCAGTGAGCAGGGGTCCGATGAAAAACTGTTTTTT.